A single sample is the source of the 5 T cell receptor beta chains below, sequenced in a study of Graves' ophthalmopathy and Graves' hyperthyroidism. RNA transcripts served as template for amplifying TCR beta CDR3 sequences. First-round RT-PCR used HTBI primers; second-round multiplex PCR followed. TCRdb ran MiXCR on the multiplex PCR reads and lists one entry per CDR3 protein. The repertoire holds under 250,000 distinct CDR3 sequences, with roughly 29% as singletons. Source material: peripheral blood. The receptor set was obtained from a man in his fifties with Graves' ophthalmopathy.

The chain employs TRBV12-3 or TRBV12-4 and TRBJ1-2; 10 nucleotides line up with TRBD1. V lost 5 bases, J lost 7 bases, and 10 bases stayed unmatched. There are 15 residues in the CDR3. The CDR3 protein is CASSILRDRGLGYTF. The CDR3 bases are TGTGCCAGCAGTATACTCCGTGACAGGGGGCTTGGCTACACCTTC.

This clonotype appeared many times. J is TRBJ2-3 and V is TRBV30; TRBD1 aligns across 7 bases. Germline assignment: CDR1 GTSNPN and CDR2 SVGIG (reference sequence). The CDR3 consists of 15 residues. V shed 3 bases, J shed 3 bases, and the junction held 9 bases outside the gene matches. CDR3 coding DNA: TGTGCCTGGAGCCCCGTAGGGGGCGCGACAGATACGCAGTATTTT. This sequence encodes CAWSPVGGATDTQYF.

This clonotype was seen a few times. This chain connects TRBV27 to TRBJ2-7; 10 bases map to TRBD1. CDR1 is MNHEY and CDR2 is SMNVEV in the germline V gene (reference sequence). The CDR3 is made up of 15 amino acids. The V and J ends lost 2 bases and 4 bases, in that order; junction bases with no gene match: 5. In nucleotides, the CDR3 is TGTGCCAGCAGTTTAAAGACAGGGGGCTTTTACGAGCAGTACTTC. Residues: CASSLKTGGFYEQYF.

This clonotype was found many times. The chain links TRBV7-2 to TRBJ2-7; D gene uncertain. The CDR3 covers 14 residues. V lost 4 bases and J lost 0, with 10 bases in between. CDR1 is SGHTA and CDR2 is FQGNSA in the germline V gene. CDR3 sequence: CASSSDFSSYEQYF. The CDR3 DNA is TGTGCCAGCAGCTCCGACTTTAGCTCCTACGAGCAGTACTTC.

The V and J genes are TRBV12-3 or TRBV12-4 and TRBJ2-7; D unclear. The CDR3 loop spans 13 amino acids. Trimming shortened V by 1 base and J by 4 bases, and 8 bases separated the two germline ends. The CDR3 region has the DNA TGTGCCAGCAGTTTAGACCCAAAGTACGAGCAGTACTTC. Its translation: CASSLDPKYEQYF.